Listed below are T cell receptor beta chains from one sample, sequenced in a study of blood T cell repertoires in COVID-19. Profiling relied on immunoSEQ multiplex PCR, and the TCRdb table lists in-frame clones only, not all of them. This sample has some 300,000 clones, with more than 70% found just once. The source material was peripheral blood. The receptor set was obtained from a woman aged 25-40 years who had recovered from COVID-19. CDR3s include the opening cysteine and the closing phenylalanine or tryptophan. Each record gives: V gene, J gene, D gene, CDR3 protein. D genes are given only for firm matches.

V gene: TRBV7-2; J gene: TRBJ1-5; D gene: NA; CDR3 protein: CATASGFSQPQHF
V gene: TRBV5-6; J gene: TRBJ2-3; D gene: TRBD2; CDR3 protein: CASSSESGGAFHTQYF
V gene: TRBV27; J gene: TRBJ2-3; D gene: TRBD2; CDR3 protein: CASSPWTSGGAPDTQYF
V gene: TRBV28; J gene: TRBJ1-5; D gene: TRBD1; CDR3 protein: CASSPGQSQPQHF
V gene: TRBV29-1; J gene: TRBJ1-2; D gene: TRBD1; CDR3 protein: CSGTTGQRENYGYTF
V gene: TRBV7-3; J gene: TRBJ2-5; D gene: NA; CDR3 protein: CASTLWERVAAETQYF
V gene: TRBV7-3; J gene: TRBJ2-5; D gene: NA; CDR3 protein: CASSLRGGLPETQYF
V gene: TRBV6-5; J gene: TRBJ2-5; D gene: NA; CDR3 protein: CASSPEVQETQYF
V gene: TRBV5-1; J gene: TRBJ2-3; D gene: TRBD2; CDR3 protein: CASSLPSGSTDTQYF
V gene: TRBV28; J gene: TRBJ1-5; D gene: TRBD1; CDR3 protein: CASSGLRRDRGGSQPQHF
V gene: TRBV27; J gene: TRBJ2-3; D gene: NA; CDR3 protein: CASSPLGGGTDTQYF
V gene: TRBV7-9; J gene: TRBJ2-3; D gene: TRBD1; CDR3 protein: CASSKMGQSTDTQYF
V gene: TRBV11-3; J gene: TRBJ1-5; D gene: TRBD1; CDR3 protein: CASSTGDSRNQPQHF
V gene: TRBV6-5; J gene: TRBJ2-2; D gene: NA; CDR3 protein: CASSKRQGGPGELFF
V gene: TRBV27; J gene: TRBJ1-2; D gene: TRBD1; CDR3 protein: CASSLSGQWGGYTF
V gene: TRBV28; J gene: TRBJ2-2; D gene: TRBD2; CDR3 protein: CASVGTKTGELFF
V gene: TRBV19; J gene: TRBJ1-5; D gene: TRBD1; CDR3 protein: CASSRDRDDQPQHF
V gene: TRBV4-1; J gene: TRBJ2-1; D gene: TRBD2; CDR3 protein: CASSLLAGGSSYNEQFF
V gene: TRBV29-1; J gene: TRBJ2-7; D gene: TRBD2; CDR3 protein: CSVDPGGSGSYEQYF
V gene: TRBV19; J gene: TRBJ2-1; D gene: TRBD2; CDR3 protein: CASSRSSGGANNEQFF
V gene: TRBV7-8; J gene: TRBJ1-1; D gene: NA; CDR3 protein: CASSGGRTEAFF
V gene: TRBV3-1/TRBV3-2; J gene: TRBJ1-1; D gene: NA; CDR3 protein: CASSDGGEAFF
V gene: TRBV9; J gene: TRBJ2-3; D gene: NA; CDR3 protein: CASSEGWGEADTQYF
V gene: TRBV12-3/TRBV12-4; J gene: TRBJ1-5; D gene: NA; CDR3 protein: CASSQGGNQPQHF
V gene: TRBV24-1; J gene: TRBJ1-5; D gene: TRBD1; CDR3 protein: CARVQGLKPQHF
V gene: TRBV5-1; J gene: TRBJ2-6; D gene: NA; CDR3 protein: CASSLDRFTSGANVLTF
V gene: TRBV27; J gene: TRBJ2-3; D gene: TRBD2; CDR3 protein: CASSLAGGGTDTQYF
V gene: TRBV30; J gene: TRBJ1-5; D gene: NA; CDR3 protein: CAWGLGGDGQPQHF
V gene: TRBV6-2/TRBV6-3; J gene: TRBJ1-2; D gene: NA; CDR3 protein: CASSYPDRRHYGYTF
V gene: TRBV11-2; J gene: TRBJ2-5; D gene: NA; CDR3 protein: CASSLNREETQYF
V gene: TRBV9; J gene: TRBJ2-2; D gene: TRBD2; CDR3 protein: CASSVGPHRGAGGMNTGELFF
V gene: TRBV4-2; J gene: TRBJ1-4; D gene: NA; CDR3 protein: CASSQVTGTTNEKLFF
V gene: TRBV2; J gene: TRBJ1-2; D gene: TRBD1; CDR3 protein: CASSEPWTGGNYGYTF
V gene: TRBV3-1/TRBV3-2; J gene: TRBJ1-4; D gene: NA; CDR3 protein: CASSQDRVQGLFF
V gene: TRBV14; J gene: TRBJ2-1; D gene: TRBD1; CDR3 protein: CASSKNRGLRDNEQFF
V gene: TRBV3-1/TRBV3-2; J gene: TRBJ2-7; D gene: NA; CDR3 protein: CASSDSTREQYF
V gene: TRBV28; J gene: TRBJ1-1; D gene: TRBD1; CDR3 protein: CASSQGGQGSTEAFF
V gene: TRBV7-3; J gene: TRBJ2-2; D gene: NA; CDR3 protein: CASSPMAGLATGELFF
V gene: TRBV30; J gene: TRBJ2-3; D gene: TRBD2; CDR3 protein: CAWRPTGLTPLEAGSDTQYF
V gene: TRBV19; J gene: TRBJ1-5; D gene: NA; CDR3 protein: CASSPTQVYHSNQPQHF
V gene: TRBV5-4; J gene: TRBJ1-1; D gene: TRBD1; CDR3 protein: CASSTDRGLNTEAFF
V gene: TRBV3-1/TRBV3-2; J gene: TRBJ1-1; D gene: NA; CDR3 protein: CASTPTQSLNTEAFF
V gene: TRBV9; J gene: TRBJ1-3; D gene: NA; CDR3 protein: CASSVGLSGNTIYF
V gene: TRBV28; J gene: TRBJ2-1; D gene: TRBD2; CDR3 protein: CASSFLAGGLNEQFF
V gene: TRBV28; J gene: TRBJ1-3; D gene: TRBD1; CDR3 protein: CASGQAGNTIYF
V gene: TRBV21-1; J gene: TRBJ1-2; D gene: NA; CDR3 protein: CASSKSPPGGAAYGYTF
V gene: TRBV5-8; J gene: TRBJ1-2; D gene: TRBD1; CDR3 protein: CASPDRDYGYTF
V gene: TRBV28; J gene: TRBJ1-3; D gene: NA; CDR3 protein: CASSPYSALEGNTIYF
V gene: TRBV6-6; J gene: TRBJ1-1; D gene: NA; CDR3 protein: CASSLATRGGPMNTEAFF
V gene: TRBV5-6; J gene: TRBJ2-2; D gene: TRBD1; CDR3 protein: CASSWDSNTGELFF
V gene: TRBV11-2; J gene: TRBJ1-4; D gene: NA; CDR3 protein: CASSLFRNEKLFF
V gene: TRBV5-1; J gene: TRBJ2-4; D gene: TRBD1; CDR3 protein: CASSSTGDFAKNIQYF
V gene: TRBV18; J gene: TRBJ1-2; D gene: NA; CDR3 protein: CASSIQGISGYTF
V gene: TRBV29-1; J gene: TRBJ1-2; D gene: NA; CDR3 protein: CSVQPQQGYGYTF